The source of this TCR beta chain is a study of OX40 agonist ivuxolimab in advanced cancers. In the study overall: Mean age approximately 59 years, range roughly 20 to 85; around 80% male.

Using immunoSEQ multiplex PCR, the repertoire was profiled, and TCRdb retains in-frame clones only, with some absent. The data hold about 13,000 clones, with approximately 78% observed a single time. The V gene's germline CDR1 is MNHEY and CDR2 SMNVEV (reference sequence). CDR3 length: 14 residues. Deletions cut 3 bases from V and 4 bases from J, with 9 bases between. The sequences come from CD4+ or CD8+ T cells sorted from blood, collected in a trial of the OX40 agonist ivuxolimab. This TCR came from an adult with an advanced solid tumor such as melanoma, head and neck, liver or kidney cancer. The rearrangement joins TRBV27 to TRBJ1-4; the D gene is possibly TRBD1 (5 bases). The CDR3 here is CASSLGDGNEKLFF. The CDR3 DNA reads as TGTGCCAGCAGTTTGGGGGACGGTAATGAAAAACTGTTTTTT.